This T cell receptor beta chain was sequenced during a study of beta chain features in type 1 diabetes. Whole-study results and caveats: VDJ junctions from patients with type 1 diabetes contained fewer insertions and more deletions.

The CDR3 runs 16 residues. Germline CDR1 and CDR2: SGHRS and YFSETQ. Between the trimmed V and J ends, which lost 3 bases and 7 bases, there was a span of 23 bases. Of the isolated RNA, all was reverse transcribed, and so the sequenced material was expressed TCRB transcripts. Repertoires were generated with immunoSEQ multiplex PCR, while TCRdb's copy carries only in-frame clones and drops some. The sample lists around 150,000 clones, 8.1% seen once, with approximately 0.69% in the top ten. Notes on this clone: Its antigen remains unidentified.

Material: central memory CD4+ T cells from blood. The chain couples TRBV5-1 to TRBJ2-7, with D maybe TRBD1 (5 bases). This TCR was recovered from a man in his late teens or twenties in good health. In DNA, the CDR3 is TGCGCCAGCAGCTGGGGTGCCGGGCAGGGCGTCGGGGAGCAGTACTTC. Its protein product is CASSWGAGQGVGEQYF. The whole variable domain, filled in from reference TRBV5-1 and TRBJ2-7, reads KAGVTQTPRYLIKTRGQQVTLSCSPISGHRSVSWYQQTPGQGLQFLFEYFSETQRNKGNFPGRFSGRQFSNSRSEMNVSTLELGDSALYLCASSWGAGQGVGEQYFGPGTRLTVT.